This TCR beta chain was retrieved from a study of T cells in Graves' hyperthyroidism and ophthalmopathy. Study at large: Peripheral blood was taken when the disease was first diagnosed, before any treatment began.

The investigators amplified TCR beta CDR3 regions from RNA transcripts. HTBI primers were the set used in a first-round RT-PCR of the TCR CDR3. TCRdb re-derived calls from the multiplex PCR reads in MiXCR, one entry per CDR3 protein. The data show roughly 400,000 distinct CDR3 sequences, over 11% seen once. This clonotype was recorded many times. The target antigen is unknown. Regarding the study as a whole: A model built on 13 V-J features separated ophthalmopathy from stable hyperthyroidism.

Each 10 ml fresh peripheral blood draw supplied the PBMCs. Input material: blood. The sequence derives from a man aged 50-60 years with Graves' ophthalmopathy.

Here the CDR3 DNA reads TGTGCCAGCAGCCCGATCCCCCCAGAGAACACTGAAGCTTTCTTT. It translates to CASSPIPPENTEAFF. The chain has TRBV7-9 and TRBJ1-1; D unclear. V lost 5 bases to trimming and J lost 1 base, with 14 bases between them. The CDR3 has 15 amino acids. Germline assignment: CDR1 SEHNR and CDR2 FQNEAQ (reference sequence).